Listed below are T cell receptor beta chains from one sample, sequenced in a study of CD8 T cells in ankylosing spondylitis. TCRdb called the 5' RACE reads again in MiXCR, with one record for every CDR3 protein. This sample has 220,000 or so distinct CDR3 sequences, with 10% found just once. Sequenced input: blood, either unsorted or a sorted T cell fraction (not recorded which). The receptors originated from a male donor with ankylosing spondylitis or in good health (not recorded which). Each CDR3 is given with its conserved first and last residue. A D gene is named only where the DNA matches it firmly. Only part of the rows carry a size: once, few, many, or a class if the clone is expanded.

>NA|TRBJ1-2|TRBV28|few
CASSLAGGNYGYTF
TGTGCCAGCAGTTTGGCCGGGGGCAACTATGGCTACACCTTC
>NA|TRBJ1-5|TRBV5-8|many
CASSANQPQHF
TGTGCCAGCAGCGCAAATCAGCCCCAGCATTTT
>NA|TRBJ1-2|TRBV18|few
CASSPSGSGGYTF
TGTGCCAGCTCACCATCGGGGAGCGGTGGCTACACCTTC
>NA|TRBJ1-6|TRBV2|few
CASIFGSGSPLHF
TGTGCCAGCATTTTCGGTAGTGGCTCACCCCTCCACTTT
>TRBD1|TRBJ1-1|TRBV6-1|many
CASSMTGGNVRAFF
TGTGCCAGCAGCATGACAGGGGGTAATGTTCGGGCTTTCTTT
>NA|TRBJ2-1|TRBV2|many
CASSGSIRNEQFF
TGTGCCAGCAGTGGGAGTATCAGGAATGAGCAGTTCTTC
>TRBD1|TRBJ2-7|TRBV20-1|many
CSARGTVSYEQYF
TGCAGTGCTAGGGGGACAGTCTCCTACGAGCAGTACTTC
>TRBD2|TRBJ2-3|TRBV5-6|many
CASGQEVGLAGAYPQYF
TGTGCCAGTGGACAGGAAGTCGGACTAGCGGGAGCATACCCGCAGTATTTT
>NA|TRBJ1-4|TRBV20-1|many
CSARVVATNEKLFF
TGCAGTGCTAGAGTCGTTGCAACTAATGAAAAACTGTTTTTT
>NA|TRBJ1-5|TRBV5-1|NA
CASSLDRSTDTQHF
TGCGCCAGCAGCTTGGACAGGAGCACAGATACGCAGCATTTT
>TRBD2|TRBJ2-3|TRBV7-2|many
CASSHGLAGGQDTQYF
TGTGCCAGCAGTCACGGACTAGCGGGGGGACAAGATACGCAGTATTTT
>NA|TRBJ1-1|TRBV28|many
CASKWGVSDTEAFF
TGTGCCAGCAAGTGGGGCGTGTCGGACACTGAAGCTTTCTTT
>NA|TRBJ1-5|TRBV5-5|many
CASSFSAVSNQPQHF
TGTGCCAGCAGCTTTTCGGCGGTTAGCAATCAGCCCCAGCATTTT
>TRBD2|TRBJ2-3|TRBV20-1|many
CSPAGGTQYF
TGCAGTCCCGCGGGGGGTACGCAGTATTTT
>NA|TRBJ1-3|TRBV7-8|many
CASSLGDTRSGNTIYF
TGTGCCAGCAGCTTAGGGGACACTCGCTCTGGAAACACCATATATTTT
>TRBD1|TRBJ2-7|TRBV3-1|few
CASSPRDRYSYEQYF
TGTGCCAGCAGCCCCCGGGACAGATACTCCTACGAGCAGTACTTC
>TRBD1|TRBJ2-1|TRBV6-4|NA
CASATGDGDYNEQFF
TGTGCCAGTGCAACAGGGGACGGGGACTACAATGAGCAGTTCTTC
>NA|TRBJ1-4|TRBV20-1|many
CSALLGGNNEKLFF
TGCAGTGCTCTCCTGGGGGGGAATAATGAAAAACTGTTTTTT
>TRBD1|TRBJ2-7|TRBV5-1|few
CASNSDRGGEQYF
TGCGCCAGCAACTCGGACAGGGGAGGCGAGCAGTACTTC
>TRBD1|TRBJ1-5|TRBV19|few
CASRQGQGQPQHF
TGTGCCAGCAGACAGGGCCAAGGGCAGCCCCAGCATTTT
>NA|TRBJ2-7|TRBV6-5|many
CASSYSRTASYEQYF
TGTGCCAGCAGTTACTCGAGGACAGCCTCCTACGAGCAGTACTTC
>NA|TRBJ1-1|TRBV29-1|many
CSALGGSTEAFF
TGCAGTGCGCTTGGGGGGAGCACTGAAGCTTTCTTT
>TRBD2|TRBJ2-5|TRBV5-1|few
CASNERGGQETQYF
TGCGCCAGCAACGAGCGGGGGGGCCAAGAGACCCAGTACTTC
>TRBD1|TRBJ2-2|TRBV29-1|many
CSVVLQGAIRVTGELFF
TGCAGCGTCGTTCTGCAGGGGGCGATAAGGGTAACCGGGGAGCTGTTTTTT
>NA|TRBJ2-7|TRBV3-1|many
CASSQWGESYEQYF
TGTGCCAGCAGCCAATGGGGGGAATCCTACGAGCAGTACTTC
>NA|TRBJ1-2|TRBV7-2|few
CASSPRREGGYTF
TGTGCCAGCAGCCCTCGACGGGAAGGAGGCTACACCTTC
>TRBD1|TRBJ1-2|TRBV5-6|many
CASSLQGALVSSYTF
TGTGCCAGCAGCTTACAGGGGGCGTTGGTATCTAGCTACACCTTC
>NA|TRBJ1-1|TRBV18|many
CASSPPRPTENTEAFF
TGTGCCAGCTCACCACCACGCCCGACAGAGAACACTGAAGCTTTCTTT
>TRBD1|TRBJ2-7|TRBV12-5|many
CASGLGQGGYEQYF
TGTGCTAGTGGTTTGGGACAGGGGGGGTACGAGCAGTACTTC
>NA|TRBJ2-2|TRBV27|many
CATRFLSGNTGELFF
TGTGCCACCAGATTTTTGTCCGGGAACACCGGGGAGCTGTTTTTT
>TRBD1|TRBJ1-1|TRBV11-1|many
CASSFTRGVTGMNTEAFF
TGTGCCAGCAGCTTCACCCGGGGAGTGACAGGGATGAACACTGAAGCTTTCTTT
>NA|TRBJ1-1|TRBV5-1|few
CATKTVPNTEAFF
TGCGCCACCAAGACAGTCCCGAACACTGAAGCTTTCTTT
>TRBD1|TRBJ1-6|TRBV5-6|many
CASSLVGQGIGVNSPLHF
TGTGCCAGCAGCTTGGTGGGACAGGGAATAGGAGTCAATTCACCCCTCCACTTT
>NA|TRBJ2-7|TRBV12-3/TRBV12-4|NA
CASSPLSGTEQYF
TGTGCCAGCAGCCCCCTTAGCGGAACCGAGCAGTACTTC
>TRBD1|TRBJ1-6|TRBV5-1|few
CASSLYETGVGSPLHF
TGCGCCAGCAGCTTATACGAGACAGGGGTGGGTTCACCCCTCCACTTT
>TRBD1|TRBJ2-7|TRBV9|many
CASSLRQGGYEQYF
TGTGCCAGCAGCCTCAGACAGGGGGGGTACGAGCAGTACTTC
>NA|TRBJ1-2|TRBV29-1|few
CSVEDTLGPKEANYGYTF
TGCAGCGTTGAAGATACCCTGGGACCCAAGGAGGCTAACTATGGCTACACCTTC
>NA|TRBJ1-2|TRBV3-1|few
CASTNDPHNYGYTF
TGTGCCAGCACAAACGACCCACATAACTATGGCTACACCTTC
>TRBD1|TRBJ1-6|TRBV12-3/TRBV12-4|NA
CASSSRQGGNSPLHF
TGTGCCAGCAGTTCTCGACAGGGGGGTAATTCACCCCTCCACTTT
>TRBD1|TRBJ2-5|TRBV27|many
CASRDRWYQETQYF
TGTGCCAGCCGGGACAGGTGGTACCAAGAGACCCAGTACTTC
>NA|TRBJ2-1|TRBV27|many
CASSPSRAPTYNEQFF
TGTGCCAGCAGCCCCTCCAGGGCGCCAACCTACAATGAGCAGTTCTTC